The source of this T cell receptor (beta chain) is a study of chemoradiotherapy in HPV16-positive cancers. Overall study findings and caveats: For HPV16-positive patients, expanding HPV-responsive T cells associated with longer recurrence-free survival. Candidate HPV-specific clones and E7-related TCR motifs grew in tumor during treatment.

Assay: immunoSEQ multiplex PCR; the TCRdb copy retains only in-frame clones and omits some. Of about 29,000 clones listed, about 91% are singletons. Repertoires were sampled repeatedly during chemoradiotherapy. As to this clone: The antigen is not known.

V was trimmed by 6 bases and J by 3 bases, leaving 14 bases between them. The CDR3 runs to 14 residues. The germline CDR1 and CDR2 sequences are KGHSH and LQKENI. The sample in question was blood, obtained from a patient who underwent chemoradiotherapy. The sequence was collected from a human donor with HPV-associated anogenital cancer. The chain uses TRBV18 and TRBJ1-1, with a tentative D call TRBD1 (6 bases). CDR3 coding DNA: TGTGCCAGCTCCCTTGAACAGGGCTACACTGAAGCTTTCTTT. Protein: CASSLEQGYTEAFF.